The 15 T cell receptor beta chains in this list originate from one sample, sequenced in a study of blood T cell repertoires in COVID-19. Only in-frame clones appear in the TCRdb table, and some are missing; sequencing was by immunoSEQ multiplex PCR. Here the sample spans roughly 270,000 clones, 85% being singletons. Sequencing used peripheral blood. These receptors all come from a man in his fifties or sixties with active or convalescent COVID-19.

In DNA, the CDR3 is TGTGCCAGCAGTACACTAGCGGGACAGGGGGGGGATACGCAGTATTTT. Encoded protein: CASSTLAGQGGDTQYF. This sequence joins TRBV28 and TRBJ2-3; TRBD1 is a possible D gene (11 bases). Germline CDR1 is MDHEN and CDR2 is SYDVKM. The ends were cut back, 5 bases at V and 6 bases at J, with 21 bases in the middle. The CDR3 consists of 16 residues.

This sequence joins TRBV5-4 and TRBJ1-3; possible D gene TRBD1, 5 bases. The V end was cut by 4 bases, the J end by 0 bases, with 11 bases between. Germline V gene sequence: CDR1 SGHNT, CDR2 YYREEE (reference sequence). The CDR3 has 15 amino acids. The CDR3, as DNA: TGTGCCAGCAGCCCCGGGACTCCCTCTGGAAACACCATATATTTT. Encoded protein: CASSPGTPSGNTIYF.

The chain recombines TRBV19 with TRBJ2-7, with 10 bases lining up with TRBD2. The germline V gene encodes CDR1 LNHDA and CDR2 SQIVND (reference sequence). The CDR3 totals 17 residues. After removal of 5 bases from V and 2 bases from J, the junction contained 12 bases not matched to a gene. The CDR3 region is CASSPKVGLAAPYEQYF. CDR3 coding DNA: TGTGCCAGTAGTCCCAAGGTTGGACTAGCGGCCCCCTACGAGCAGTACTTC.

The chain recombines TRBV5-4 with TRBJ2-7; the match to TRBD2 covers 14 bases. This CDR3 contains 15 residues. The germline V gene encodes CDR1 SGHNT and CDR2 YYREEE (reference sequence). With V trimmed by 4 bases and J by 7 bases, 7 bases remained unmatched. The CDR3 DNA is TGTGCCAGCAGCGGGACTAGCGGGAGATCTGAAGAGCAGTACTTC. Translated, it gives CASSGTSGRSEEQYF.

The gene calls are TRBV7-8 and TRBJ2-3, with unresolved D. This CDR3 has 14 residues. Looked up from germline, CDR1 is SGHVS and CDR2 is FQNEAQ. V was clipped by 1 base and J by 0 bases, with 5 bases between them. The CDR3 loop reads CASSLVPSTDTQYF. The CDR3 region has the DNA TGTGCCAGCAGCTTAGTTCCAAGCACAGATACGCAGTATTTT.

The table lists this clone with a count of one. The chain combines TRBV27 with TRBJ1-1; D gene ambiguous. The ends were cut back, 3 bases at V and 4 bases at J, with 9 bases in the middle. This CDR3 region has 13 residues. The germline CDR1 and CDR2 sequences are MNHEY and SMNVEV (reference sequence). CDR3 amino acids: CASSFSRGTEAFF. In DNA, the CDR3 is TGTGCCAGCAGTTTTTCTCGGGGCACTGAAGCTTTCTTT.

This chain joins TRBV11-2 and TRBJ2-7; 12 bases are shared with TRBD2. Trimming cost V 2 bases and J 5 bases; bases outside gene matches: 1. There are 14 residues in the CDR3. Germline assignment: CDR1 SGHAT and CDR2 FQNNGV. CDR3 amino acids: CASSLRLAGDEQYF. CDR3 in DNA: TGTGCCAGCAGCTTACGACTAGCGGGAGACGAGCAGTACTTC.

This clone appeared a single time. The rearrangement joins TRBV5-1 to TRBJ2-2; no clear D gene. Deletions cut 6 bases from V and 0 bases from J, with 15 bases between. CDR3 size: 16 residues. In germline, CDR1 is SGHRS, CDR2 YFSETQ. CDR3: CASTPDTPTNTGELFF. As DNA, the CDR3 is TGCGCCAGCACCCCAGACACTCCAACGAACACCGGGGAGCTGTTTTTT.

The J gene is TRBJ1-1, the V gene TRBV3-1 (or the pseudogene TRBV3-2); D unresolved. V lost 0 bases, J lost 7 bases, and 12 bases lay in between. CDR1 is LGHDT, CDR2 YNNKEL, per germline (reference sequence). The CDR3 loop spans 14 amino acids. Here the CDR3 DNA reads TGTGCCAGCAGCCAAGATCGGGTGTACGGTGAAGCTTTCTTT. Translated: CASSQDRVYGEAFF.

The chain carries TRBV6-5 and TRBJ1-5; 10 bases are shared with TRBD1. Germline V gives CDR1 MNHEY, CDR2 SVGAGI. This CDR3 has 15 residues. Germline trimming cut 4 bases from V and 7 bases from J; bases unmatched to any gene: 7. CDR3 sequence reads: CASSWGGTGDQPQHF. DNA of the CDR3: TGTGCCAGCAGTTGGGGCGGGACAGGGGACCAGCCCCAGCATTTT.

The chain uses TRBV30 and TRBJ2-1; D gene uncertain. V lost 5 bases to trimming and J lost 7 bases, with 12 bases between them. Germline lookup yields CDR1 GTSNPN and CDR2 SVGIG (reference sequence). The length of the CDR3 is 12 residues. CDR3 nucleotide sequence: TGTGCCTGGCGCTCTATTGGTAATGAGCAGTTCTTC. Translation: CAWRSIGNEQFF. Complete variable domain (other parts from reference TRBV30 and TRBJ2-1): SQTIHQWPATLVQPVGSPLSLECTVEGTSNPNLYWYRQAAGRGLQLLFYSVGIGQISSEVPQNLSASRPQDRQFILSSKKLLLSDSGFYLCAWRSIGNEQFFGPGTRLTVL.

V usage is TRBV19 and J usage is TRBJ1-3; 7 bases agree with TRBD1. Per germline, CDR1 LNHDA and CDR2 SQIVND (reference sequence). V was clipped by 6 bases and J by 0 bases; unmatched bases: 5. The CDR3 extends over 15 amino acids. CDR3 DNA: TGTGCCAGTAGAATGGACAGGTCCTCTGGAAACACCATATATTTT. Its protein product is CASRMDRSSGNTIYF.

This chain links TRBV6-1 with TRBJ2-1, with a possible D match to TRBD2 (5 bases). Germline lookup yields CDR1 MNHNS and CDR2 SASEGT. V dropped 2 bases and J dropped 1 base, with 12 bases sitting between them. This CDR3 has 16 amino acids. This chain's CDR3 is CASSEYLAKSYNEQFF. The CDR3 DNA sequence: TGTGCCAGCAGTGAATACCTAGCTAAGTCCTACAATGAGCAGTTCTTC.

The chain joins TRBV6-5 to TRBJ1-2, with D perhaps matching TRBD1 (6 bases). Trimming shortened V by 8 bases and J by 4 bases, and 17 bases separated the two germline ends. This CDR3 has 14 amino acids. From germline, CDR1 is MNHEY and CDR2 SVGAGI. Here the CDR3 reads CASLTQGTFYGYTF. The CDR3 nucleotides are TGTGCCAGCCTCACTCAGGGGACCTTCTATGGCTACACCTTC.

The chain joins TRBV18 to TRBJ2-3; 13 nucleotides line up with TRBD2. Germline V gene lookup returns CDR1 KGHSH and CDR2 LQKENI. With 1 base clipped from V and 6 bases from J, the junction kept 4 bases outside the gene matches. The CDR3 length is 16 residues. The CDR3 reads CASSPRTSGRRDTQYF. In DNA, the CDR3 is TGTGCCAGCTCACCACGGACTAGCGGGAGAAGGGATACGCAGTATTTT.